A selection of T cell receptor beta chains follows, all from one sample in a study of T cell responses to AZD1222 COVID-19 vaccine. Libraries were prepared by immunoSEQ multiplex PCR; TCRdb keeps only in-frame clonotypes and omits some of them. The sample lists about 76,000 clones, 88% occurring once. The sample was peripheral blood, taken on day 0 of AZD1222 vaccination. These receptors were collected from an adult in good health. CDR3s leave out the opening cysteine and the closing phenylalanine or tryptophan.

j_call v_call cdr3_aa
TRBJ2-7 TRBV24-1 ATSDPRDRGSYEQY
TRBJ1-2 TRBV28 ASSPSWYGYT
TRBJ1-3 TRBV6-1 ASSGGRLDPGNTIY
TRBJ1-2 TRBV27 ASSHDSYGYT
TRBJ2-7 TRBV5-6 ASSLAPGTGGSYEQY
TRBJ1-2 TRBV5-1 ASSLDRGQDGYT
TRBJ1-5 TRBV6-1 ASSEGQGGGQPQH
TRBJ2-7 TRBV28 ASSSTGLGPVEQY
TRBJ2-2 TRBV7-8 ASSLDDWRGYTGELF
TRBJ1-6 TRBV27 ASSPGPPALH
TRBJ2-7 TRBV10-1 ASSESNGYSYEQY
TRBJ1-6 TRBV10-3 AHQATGEDNSPLH
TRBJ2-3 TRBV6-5 ASSLPGHSTDTQY
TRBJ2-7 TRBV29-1 SVGGGNEQY
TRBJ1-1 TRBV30 AGSRMNTEAF
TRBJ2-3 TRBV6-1 ASSERDDTDTQY
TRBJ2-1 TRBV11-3 ASAVATNEQF
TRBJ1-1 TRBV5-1 ASSLEQNTEAF
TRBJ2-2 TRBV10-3 AINTRQNTGELF
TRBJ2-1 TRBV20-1 SARDLHEQF
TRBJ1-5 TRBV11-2 ASSLGGNNQPQH
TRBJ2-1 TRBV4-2 ASSQVPLDEQF
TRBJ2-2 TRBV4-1 ASSQAQTGTSFFTGELF
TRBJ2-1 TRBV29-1 SVGGRQGIGNEQF
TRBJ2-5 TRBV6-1 ASSELGETQY
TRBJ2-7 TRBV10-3 ASAWTGKSYEQY
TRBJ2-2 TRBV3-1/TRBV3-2 ASSQGGQELF
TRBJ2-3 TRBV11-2 ASSYLFSRGGDTQY
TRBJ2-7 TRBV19 ASSVRTSGTHEQY
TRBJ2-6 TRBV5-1 ASSFGNSGANVLT
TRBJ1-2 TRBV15 ATSSPLRDRGLYGYT
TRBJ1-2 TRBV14 ASSQGTGGGGYT
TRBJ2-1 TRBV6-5 ASRARGYNEQF
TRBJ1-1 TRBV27 ASSFHRGQTEAF
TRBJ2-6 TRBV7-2 ASSLVGPAGANVLT
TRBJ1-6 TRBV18 ASSLQGSDNSPLH
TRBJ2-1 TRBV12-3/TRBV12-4 ASRPGLDNEQF
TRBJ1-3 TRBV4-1 ASSQATGLGNTIY
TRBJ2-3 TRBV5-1 ASSLDRGITDTQY
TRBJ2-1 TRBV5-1 ASSRARGSYNEQF
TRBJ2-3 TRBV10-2 ASSVAGATQY
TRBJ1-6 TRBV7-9 ASSPNRGSGSPLH
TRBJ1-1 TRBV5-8 ASSLSVSQWAF
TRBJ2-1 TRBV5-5 ASSRTTGTVENEQF
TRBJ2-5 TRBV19 ASSMGSGETQY
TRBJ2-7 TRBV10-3 AISEGGSIYEQY
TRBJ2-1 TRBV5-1 ASSLSGFNNEQF
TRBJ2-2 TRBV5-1 ASSRGQGTGELF
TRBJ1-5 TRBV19 ASSINRNQPQH
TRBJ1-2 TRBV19 ASRSGQSYGYT
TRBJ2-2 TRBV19 ASRSWRRNTGELF
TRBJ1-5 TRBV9 ASSEIQGGPQH
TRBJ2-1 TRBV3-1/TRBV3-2 ASSQGGKQF
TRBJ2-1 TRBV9 ASSGQGVGEQF
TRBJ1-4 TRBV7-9 ASSPDRKEKLF
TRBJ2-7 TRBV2 ASSKSSYEQY
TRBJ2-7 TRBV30 ACKRFSYEQY